This T cell receptor (beta chain) was identified in a study of T cells in Graves' hyperthyroidism and ophthalmopathy. V was trimmed by 0 bases and J by 2 bases, leaving 13 bases between them. In germline, CDR1 is MNHEY, CDR2 SVGEGT. The CDR3 contains 16 residues. The definition of stable Graves' hyperthyroidism was no ophthalmopathy progression within 18 months. Amplification targeted TCR beta CDR3 regions from RNA transcripts. The TCR CDR3 was amplified in a first-round RT-PCR using the HTBI primer set. Using its own MiXCR run on the multiplex PCR reads, TCRdb lists one record per CDR3 protein. Of 350,000 to 400,000 distinct CDR3 sequences listed, approximately 19% were seen once; the top ten hold around 3.4%.

Material: blood. The chain has TRBV6-2 or TRBV6-3 and TRBJ2-5; D unclear. The sequence came from a woman under 30 with Graves' hyperthyroidism. The CDR3 region is CASSYSDQAGQETQYF. The CDR3 DNA is TGTGCCAGCAGTTACTCCGATCAAGCAGGACAAGAGACCCAGTACTTC.